The 23 T cell receptor beta chains reported below all come from one sample, sequenced in a study of vaccination and CD4 T cells after COVID-19. CD4+ T cells that had been cultured provided DNA sequenced with the Oncomine TCR Beta short-read assay. A single record per CDR3 protein comes from TCRdb applying MiXCR to the PCR reads. Seen here are about 16,000 distinct CDR3 sequences, roughly 45% observed once, and the top ten hold 3.7%. The sample's treatment: roughly nine-day PBMC culture with coronavirus spike peptide pools or control peptides (ViraFEST assay). Their target antigens are unknown. Sample: CD4+ T cells from blood, cultured in vitro. These receptors were obtained from a human donor who had recovered from COVID-19.

The chain employs TRBV6-2 or TRBV6-3 and TRBJ1-1; 8 bases are a match to TRBD1. This CDR3 region has 18 residues. From germline, CDR1 is MNHEY and CDR2 SVGEGT. V lost 2 bases, J lost 0 bases, and 11 bases stayed unmatched. The DNA of the CDR3 is TGTGCCAGCAGTTACACAGACAGGGGCCGACGGTTGAACACTGAAGCTTTCTTT. Protein sequence: CASSYTDRGRRLNTEAFF.

The chain recombines TRBV7-2 with TRBJ2-7; weak D call: TRBD1 (6 bases). Germline CDR1 reads SGHTA; CDR2 reads FQGNSA. V shed 0 bases and J shed 2 bases, with 17 bases lying between them. The CDR3 contains 17 residues. CDR3 DNA sequence: TGTGCCAGCAGCTTAGCTCGATGGCAGGGGAGCCCCTACGAGCAGTACTTC. Its protein product is CASSLARWQGSPYEQYF.

The rearrangement joins TRBV19 to TRBJ1-1; no definite D call. The V end lost 5 bases, the J end lost 11 bases, and 12 bases lay between the germline ends. Germline assignment: CDR1 LNHDA and CDR2 SQIVND (reference sequence). The CDR3 loop spans 11 amino acids. The CDR3 sequence is CASSFGLSAFF. For the CDR3, the DNA is TGTGCCAGTAGTTTTGGGTTATCGGCTTTCTTT.

The chain combines TRBV3-1 with TRBJ2-2, with 9 bases aligning to TRBD2. The length of the CDR3 is 15 residues. With V trimmed by 7 bases and J by 0 bases, 3 bases remained unmatched. Germline CDR1 LGHDT, CDR2 YNNKEL (reference sequence). The CDR3 protein is CASNGGRANTGELFF. CDR3 in DNA: TGTGCCAGCAACGGCGGGAGGGCGAACACCGGGGAGCTGTTTTTT.

This clonotype was counted only a few times. This chain connects TRBV27 to TRBJ1-2, with 11 positions matching TRBD1. CDR1 MNHEY and CDR2 SMNVEV come from the germline V gene (reference sequence). V dropped 2 bases and J dropped 3; count of bases not matched to a gene: 2. The CDR3 loop spans 15 amino acids. The CDR3 loop reads CASSLRTGGDYGYTF. The CDR3 DNA is TGTGCCAGCAGTTTAAGGACAGGGGGCGACTATGGCTACACCTTC.

This chain links TRBV30 with TRBJ1-5; no firm D call. Per germline, CDR1 GTSNPN and CDR2 SVGIG (reference sequence). V gave up 2 bases and J gave up 7 bases, with 12 bases separating them. CDR3 length equals 13 residues. Here the CDR3 reads CAWSTQIRQPQHF. DNA for the CDR3: TGTGCCTGGAGTACTCAAATTAGGCAGCCCCAGCATTTT.

The rearrangement links TRBV15 to TRBJ2-7, with D perhaps matching TRBD2 (5 bases). Trimming removed 0 bases from V and 0 bases from J, with 9 bases in between. The CDR3 spans 15 residues. Germline loops: CDR1 LNHNV, CDR2 YYDKDF (reference sequence). Here the CDR3 reads CATSREATTSYEQYF. DNA of the CDR3: TGTGCCACCAGCAGAGAGGCGACTACCTCCTACGAGCAGTACTTC. The full variable domain, rest sourced from reference TRBV15 and TRBJ2-7, is DAMVIQNPRYQVTQFGKPVTLSCSQTLNHNVMYWYQQKSSQAPKLLFHYYDKDFNNEADTPDNFQSRRPNTSFCFLDIRSPGLGDTAMYLCATSREATTSYEQYFGPGTRLTVT.

This clonotype occurred a few times. This rearrangement joins TRBV6-2 or TRBV6-3 to TRBJ1-4; D unclear. Trimming removed 0 bases from V and 7 bases from J, with 15 bases in between. CDR1 and CDR2 (germline): MNHEY, SVGEGT. The CDR3 contains 16 residues. The CDR3 loop reads CASSYSRAGYGEKLFF. DNA of the CDR3: TGTGCCAGCAGTTACTCAAGGGCCGGCTATGGTGAAAAACTGTTTTTT.

This clonotype showed up just a few times. The genes are TRBV24-1 and TRBJ2-7, with 7 bases identical to TRBD1. With V trimmed by 4 bases and J by 5 bases, 10 bases remained unmatched. The CDR3 loop spans 15 amino acids. The germline V gene has CDR1 KGHDR and CDR2 SFDVKD. The CDR3 sequence: CATSDSDRVSHEQYF. Written as DNA, the CDR3 is TGTGCCACCAGTGACTCCGACAGGGTTAGCCACGAGCAGTACTTC.

V gene TRBV27 combines with J gene TRBJ2-1, with D unclear. Germline V CDR1 and CDR2: MNHEY, SMNVEV (reference sequence). This CDR3 spans 16 amino acids. V was cut by 8 bases and J by 10 bases, with 27 bases left in between. CDR3 in amino acids: CASRRRIRERSQEQFF. The CDR3 nucleotides are TGTGCCAGCCGCCGCAGAATCCGCGAACGGTCTCAGGAGCAGTTCTTC.

This sequence joins TRBV20-1 and TRBJ2-7; tentatively, D is TRBD2 (6 bases). The CDR3 covers 15 residues. V shed 1 base and J shed 1 base, with 14 bases lying between them. Germline V lookup: CDR1 DFQATT, CDR2 SNEGSKA (reference sequence). Here the CDR3 reads CSARVVGSRSYEQYF. The CDR3 DNA follows: TGCAGTGCTAGAGTGGTCGGGAGTCGGTCCTACGAGCAGTACTTC.

CDR3 nucleotides: TGTGCCAGCAGCTTCCGCGGGAGCGATGAGCAGTTCTTC. This gives the protein CASSFRGSDEQFF. This chain links TRBV7-2 with TRBJ2-1, with 7 bases aligning to TRBD2. The CDR3 spans 13 residues. V was pared by 3 bases and J by 8 bases, with 4 bases of the junction left unmatched. CDR1 is SGHTA and CDR2 is FQGNSA in the germline V gene.

The CDR3 spells CASSAGAGEKLFF. The CDR3 DNA sequence: TGCGCCAGCTCGGCGGGAGCAGGGGAAAAACTGTTTTTT. The chain is built from TRBV10-2 and TRBJ1-4; a possible D gene is TRBD1 (5 bases). The CDR3 consists of 13 residues. Germline V gene sequence: CDR1 WSHSY, CDR2 SAAADI. Deletions cut 8 bases from V and 8 bases from J, with 15 bases between.

This clonotype was counted once. The chain employs TRBV28 and TRBJ2-3, with 11 bases lining up with TRBD2. With 5 bases clipped from V and 6 bases from J, the junction kept 10 bases outside the gene matches. CDR3 length: 16 amino acids. Germline CDR1 is MDHEN and CDR2 is SYDVKM. CDR3 sequence (DNA): TGTGCCAGCAGTCACCCCGGTACTAGCGGGAGTGATACGCAGTATTTT. It is translated as CASSHPGTSGSDTQYF.

This rearrangement joins TRBV7-9 to TRBJ2-3, with TRBD2 matching 10 bases. V trimming: 4 bases; J trimming: 3 bases; junction bases outside the gene matches: 10. From germline, CDR1 is SEHNR and CDR2 FQNEAQ (reference sequence). The length of the CDR3 is 17 residues. DNA for the CDR3: TGTGCCAGCAGCTCCCCTTTACTAGCGGGAAGGACAGATACGCAGTATTTT. Protein product: CASSSPLLAGRTDTQYF. The whole variable domain, remainder taken from reference TRBV7-9 and TRBJ2-3, is DTGVSQNPRHKITKRGQNVTFRCDPISEHNRLYWYRQTLGQGPEFLTYFQNEAQLEKSRLLSDRFSAERPKGSFSTLEIQRTEQGDSAMYLCASSSPLLAGRTDTQYFGPGTRLTVL.

The V and J genes are TRBV12-3 or TRBV12-4 and TRBJ2-5; 9 bases are a match to TRBD2. The CDR3 spans 14 residues. Unmatched junction bases numbered 6, after V lost 5 bases and J lost 5 bases. The CDR3 region is CASSTRTSAETQYF. The CDR3, as DNA: TGTGCCAGCAGTACCCGGACTAGCGCGGAGACCCAGTACTTC.

The rearrangement links TRBV11-3 to TRBJ2-7; 7 nucleotides agree with TRBD2. The J segment lost 3 bases and the V segment lost 5 bases, leaving 7 bases of the junction unmatched. Germline V gene data show CDR1 as SGHNT and CDR2 as YENEEA. CDR3 size: 14 residues. The CDR3 region is CASSLTSSGYEQYF. Written as DNA, the CDR3 is TGTGCCAGCAGCCTTACTTCTAGCGGCTACGAGCAGTACTTC.

The chain joins TRBV5-1 to TRBJ2-2; 10 nucleotides line up with TRBD2. The germline V gene has CDR1 SGHRS and CDR2 YFSETQ. The J segment lost 5 bases and the V segment lost 4 bases, leaving 5 bases of the junction unmatched. The CDR3 is 15 residues long. The CDR3 coding sequence is TGCGCCAGCAGCGTAGGACTAGCGGTGACCGGGGAGCTGTTTTTT. Translation gives CASSVGLAVTGELFF. The complete variable domain, with remaining parts taken from reference TRBV5-1 and TRBJ2-2, reads KAGVTQTPRYLIKTRGQQVTLSCSPISGHRSVSWYQQTPGQGLQFLFEYFSETQRNKGNFPGRFSGRQFSNSRSEMNVSTLELGDSALYLCASSVGLAVTGELFFGEGSRLTVL.

The chain has TRBV5-5 and TRBJ2-5; D is perhaps TRBD1 (6 bases). Germline V gene data show CDR1 as SGHKS and CDR2 as YYEKEE (reference sequence). The CDR3 has 14 residues. Trimming shortened V by 4 bases and J by 2 bases, and 12 bases separated the two germline ends. CDR3 in amino acids: CASSLRDRQETQYF. As DNA, the CDR3 is TGTGCCAGCAGCCTCCGCGACAGGCAAGAGACCCAGTACTTC.

This chain links TRBV27 with TRBJ1-1; 8 nucleotides match TRBD1. The V and J ends lost 5 bases and 2 bases, in that order; junction bases with no gene match: 10. CDR1 and CDR2 from the germline V gene are MNHEY and SMNVEV (reference sequence). The CDR3 runs to 16 residues. The CDR3 spells CASSADRVGSNTEAFF. The CDR3 DNA is TGTGCCAGCAGTGCGGACAGGGTCGGAAGCAACACTGAAGCTTTCTTT.

This chain connects TRBV6-1 to TRBJ2-3; 7 bases are a match to TRBD2. J lost 0 bases, V lost 3 bases, and 3 bases had no gene match. CDR1 MNHNS and CDR2 SASEGT come from the germline V gene. This CDR3 contains 15 residues. CDR3: CASSDQRGSTDTQYF. CDR3 DNA: TGTGCCAGCAGTGACCAGCGGGGTAGCACAGATACGCAGTATTTT.

The rearrangement joins TRBV5-4 to TRBJ1-2, with D tentatively TRBD1 (6 bases). V lost 9 bases to trimming and J lost 6 bases, with 12 bases between them. The CDR3 spans 11 residues. Germline V gives CDR1 SGHNT, CDR2 YYREEE (reference sequence). CDR3 in amino acids: CAIGTGNGYTF. For the CDR3, the DNA is TGTGCCATCGGAACAGGGAATGGCTACACCTTC.

This clonotype is medium-sized in the sample. The V call is TRBV15, the J call TRBJ1-1; TRBD1 might be the D (6 bases). The CDR3 runs to 18 residues. Trimming left V 1 base short and J 0 bases short, with 18 bases between. Germline V gene lookup returns CDR1 LNHNV and CDR2 YYDKDF (reference sequence). The CDR3 spells CATSRGGFFGGMNTEAFF. The CDR3 DNA reads TGTGCCACCAGCAGAGGGGGTTTTTTCGGGGGCATGAACACTGAAGCTTTCTTT.